Here is one T cell receptor beta chain with its context. The antigen it recognizes is unknown. The input lacks base qualities; no much larger clone sits a single base away. The CDR3, cysteine through phenylalanine, is 12 amino acids long. Just CDR3 DNA is preserved here, 36 bases in frame from base 1. V gives up 1 base and J gives up 4 bases, and the segment between their germline ends measures 5 bases. CDR1 and CDR2 are drawn from the germline V gene: SGDLS, YYNGEE. The library relied on the immunoSEQ multiplex PCR assay. Imported from immuneACCESS, the table was reduced by TCRdb to in-frame sequences with V and J called. These copies leave out some clones; in studies compared against another copy, an unresolved V gene accounts for under half, and the cause of the remainder is not known. The sample table holds about 84,000 clones, of which about 84% were seen once. The ten top clones hold just over 2.5% of the sample.

This specimen belongs to a study of PD-1 blockade in mismatch repair-deficient tumors (dated by TCRdb to the late 2010s). Study-level background: Between September 2013 and September 2016, the trial enrolled over 80 consecutive patients with about twelve mismatch repair-deficient cancer types, every one of whom had been previously treated and was progressing. Tumor-associated T cell clones were tracked in the peripheral blood of patients responding to PD-1 blockade by deep sequencing of TCR CDR3 regions. Broader findings and caveats from the paper: After pembrolizumab, tumor-resident clones, which were often undetectable in blood before treatment, expanded rapidly and then contracted, generally ahead of radiologic responses.

Read against the paper, the sample's time point label means: peripheral blood 12 weeks after first pembrolizumab dose. Mismatch repair deficiency in every enrolled patient was established by polymerase chain reaction or immunohistochemistry. TCR sequencing was performed for three patients who responded to pembrolizumab therapy. In the phase II trial, pembrolizumab PD-1 blockade was tested prospectively in advanced mismatch repair-deficient cancers, no matter which tissue of origin the cancers came from. Peripheral blood T cell samples were gathered serially, both before PD-1 blockade started and at multiple time points afterward. Blood sampling times were expressed in weeks after the first pembrolizumab dose.

This sequence uses TRBV9 and TRBJ2-5, with the identity of the D gene unclear. The source was peripheral blood, collected 12 weeks after starting pembrolizumab. The receptor was derived from an adult with mismatch repair-deficient cancer. The nucleotides are TGTGCCAGCAGCGTAAACAGAGAGACCCAGTACTTC. It is translated as CASSVNRETQYF. With all but the CDR3 taken from the reference TRBV9 and TRBJ2-5 genes, the full variable domain is: DSGVTQTPKHLITATGQRVTLRCSPRSGDLSVYWYQQSLDQGLQFLIQYYNGEERAKGNILERFSAQQFPDLHSELNLSSLELGDSALYFCASSVNRETQYFGPGTRLLVL.